These 2 T cell receptor beta chains were all obtained from the same sample, sequenced in a study of human T cells and chemical hapten exposure. TCRdb independently ran MiXCR on the RACE reads; one entry per CDR3 protein. The data hold approximately 89,000 distinct CDR3 sequences, with about 10% observed a single time. The time point: patch test 2, 6 weeks after DPC sensitization. Treatment specified: therapeutic diphenylcyclopropenone sensitization with weekly scalp DPC. This material consisted of whole blood, taken in connection with sensitization to the hapten diphenylcyclopropenone (DPC). Receptor source: a woman younger than 45 with alopecia areata. Some clones in this sample may be carry-over from other donors' samples.

This clonotype was detected many times. The chain joins TRBV6-5 to TRBJ2-1, with D possibly matching TRBD1 (6 bases). V shed 0 bases and J shed 4 bases, with 10 bases lying between them. Germline CDR1 reads MNHEY; CDR2 reads SVGAGI. This CDR3 region has 15 residues. CDR3: CASSYSPGAYNEQFF. CDR3 sequence (DNA): TGTGCCAGCAGTTACTCCCCAGGGGCTTACAATGAGCAGTTCTTC.

This clonotype appeared a few times. The genes are TRBV29-1 and TRBJ2-5; D gene uncertain. The germline gives CDR1 SQVTM, CDR2 ANQGSEA. Deletions cut 3 bases from V and 5 bases from J, with 4 bases between. This CDR3 is built from 10 residues. CDR3 protein: CSVEFETQYF. The DNA for the CDR3 is TGCAGCGTTGAGTTTGAGACCCAGTACTTC. Full variable domain (remainder filled in from reference TRBV29-1 and TRBJ2-5): SAVISQKPSRDICQRGTSLTIQCQVDSQVTMMFWYRQQPGQSLTLIATANQGSEATYESGFVIDKFPISRPNLTFSTLTVSNMSPEDSSIYLCSVEFETQYFGPGTRLLVL.